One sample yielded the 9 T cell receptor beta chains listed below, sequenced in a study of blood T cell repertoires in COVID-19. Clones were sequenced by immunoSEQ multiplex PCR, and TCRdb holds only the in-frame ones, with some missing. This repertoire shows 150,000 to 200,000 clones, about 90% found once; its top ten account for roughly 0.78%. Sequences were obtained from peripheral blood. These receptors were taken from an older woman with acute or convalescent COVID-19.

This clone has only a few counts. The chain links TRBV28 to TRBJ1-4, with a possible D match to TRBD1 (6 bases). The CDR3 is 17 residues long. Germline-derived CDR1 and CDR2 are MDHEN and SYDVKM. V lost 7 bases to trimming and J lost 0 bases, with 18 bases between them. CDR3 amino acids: CASTPPGQVSTNEKLFF. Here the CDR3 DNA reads TGTGCCAGCACCCCTCCGGGACAAGTCTCAACTAATGAAAAACTGTTTTTT. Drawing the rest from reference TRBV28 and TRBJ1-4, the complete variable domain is DVKVTQSSRYLVKRTGEKVFLECVQDMDHENMFWYRQDPGLGLRLIYFSYDVKMKEKGDIPEGYSVSREKKERFSLILESASTNQTSMYLCASTPPGQVSTNEKLFFGSGTQLSVL.

CDR3 protein: CASSRGSYEQYF. Written as DNA, the CDR3 is TGTGCCAGCAGTAGAGGCTCCTACGAGCAGTACTTC. The genes are TRBV12-3 or TRBV12-4 and TRBJ2-7; D unresolved. CDR3 size: 12 residues. V lost 5 bases and J 0 bases, leaving 5 bases between the germline ends.

CDR3 coding DNA: TGTGCCAGCAGCTTAGTAGGACTAGTAAACGAGCAGTACTTC. Protein product: CASSLVGLVNEQYF. The J gene is TRBJ2-7, the V gene TRBV11-2; 7 bases fit TRBD2. Germline assignment: CDR1 SGHAT and CDR2 FQNNGV. The CDR3 covers 14 residues. Trimming took 1 base from V and 5 from J; bases not matched to a gene: 5.

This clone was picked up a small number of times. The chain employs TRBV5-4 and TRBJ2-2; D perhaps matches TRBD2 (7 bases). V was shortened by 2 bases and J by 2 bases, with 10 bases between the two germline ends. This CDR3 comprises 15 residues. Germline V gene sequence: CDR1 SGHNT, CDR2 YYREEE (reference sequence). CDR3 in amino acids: CASSLGGANTGELFF. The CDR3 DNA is TGTGCCAGCAGCTTAGGGGGGGCTAACACCGGGGAGCTGTTTTTT.

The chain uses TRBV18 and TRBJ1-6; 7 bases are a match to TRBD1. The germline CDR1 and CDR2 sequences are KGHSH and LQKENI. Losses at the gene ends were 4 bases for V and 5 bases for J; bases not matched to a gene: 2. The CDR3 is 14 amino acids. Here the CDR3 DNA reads TGTGCCAGCTCACTAGGACAGGATAATTCACCCCTCCACTTT. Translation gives CASSLGQDNSPLHF.

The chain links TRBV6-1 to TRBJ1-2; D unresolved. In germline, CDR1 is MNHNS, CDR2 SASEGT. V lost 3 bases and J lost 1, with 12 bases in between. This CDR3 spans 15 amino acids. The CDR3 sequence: CASSDKASLNYGYTF. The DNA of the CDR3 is TGTGCCAGCAGTGATAAAGCTAGTCTTAACTATGGCTACACCTTC.

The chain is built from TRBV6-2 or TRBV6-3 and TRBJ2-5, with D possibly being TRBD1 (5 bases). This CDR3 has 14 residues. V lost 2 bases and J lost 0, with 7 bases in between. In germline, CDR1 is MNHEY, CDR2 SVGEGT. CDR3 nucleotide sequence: TGTGCCAGCAGTTACATGACAGACCAAGAGACCCAGTACTTC. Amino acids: CASSYMTDQETQYF.

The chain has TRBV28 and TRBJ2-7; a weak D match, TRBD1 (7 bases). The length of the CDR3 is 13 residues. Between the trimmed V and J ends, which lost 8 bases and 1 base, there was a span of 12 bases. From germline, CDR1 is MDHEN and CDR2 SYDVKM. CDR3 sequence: CASQGGGSYEQYF. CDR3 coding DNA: TGTGCCAGCCAGGGGGGTGGATCCTACGAGCAGTACTTC.

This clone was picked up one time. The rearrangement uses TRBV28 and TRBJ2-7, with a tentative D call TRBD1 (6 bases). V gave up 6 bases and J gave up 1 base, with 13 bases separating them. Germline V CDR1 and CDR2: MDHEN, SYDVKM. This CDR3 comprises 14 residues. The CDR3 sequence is CASSPGQSSYEQYF. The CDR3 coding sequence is TGTGCCAGCAGCCCCGGACAGAGTTCCTACGAGCAGTACTTC.